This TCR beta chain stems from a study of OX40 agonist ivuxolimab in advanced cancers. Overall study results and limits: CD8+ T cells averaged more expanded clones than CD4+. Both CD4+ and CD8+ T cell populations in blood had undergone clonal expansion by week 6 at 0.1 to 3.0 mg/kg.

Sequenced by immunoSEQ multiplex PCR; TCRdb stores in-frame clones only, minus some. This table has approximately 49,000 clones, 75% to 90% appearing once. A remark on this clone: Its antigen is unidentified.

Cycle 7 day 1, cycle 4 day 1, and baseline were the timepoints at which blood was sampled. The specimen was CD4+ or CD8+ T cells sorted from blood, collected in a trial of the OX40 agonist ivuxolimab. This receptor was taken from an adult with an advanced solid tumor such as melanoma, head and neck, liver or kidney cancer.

The DNA for the CDR3 is TGCGCCAGCAGCCAGGGACAGGGGTCAAACGTCCTGACTTTC. This sequence encodes CASSQGQGSNVLTF. This rearrangement joins TRBV4-1 to TRBJ2-6, with TRBD1 identical over 10 bases. Trimming removed 3 bases from V and 10 bases from J; junction bases left unmatched: 3. The CDR3 sequence is 14 residues long. CDR1 MGHRA and CDR2 YSYEKL come from the germline V gene.